A selection of T cell receptor beta chains follows, all from one sample in a study of response to subunit inactivated influenza vaccine. TCRdb reanalysed the RT-PCR reads using MiXCR and keeps one entry per CDR3 protein. The table includes more than 400,000 distinct CDR3 sequences, approximately 7.7% detected once. The sample consisted of PBMCs from blood, taken 23 months after vaccination. The receptors shown here come from a man between 45 and 75 years old who received an inactivated influenza vaccine. Both conserved end residues are part of each CDR3. Each record gives: D gene, J gene, clone size, V gene, CDR3 protein, CDR3 DNA. The D gene is left open where the match is weak. The size field is filled for only some rows; it gives once, few, many or a size class.

d_gene: -; j_gene: TRBJ2-3; abundance: -; v_gene: TRBV20-1; CDR3aa: CSASSASNDGADTQYF; CDR3nt: TGCAGTGCTAGTTCGGCTTCCAACGACGGGGCAGATACGCAGTATTTT
d_gene: -; j_gene: TRBJ1-2; abundance: few; v_gene: TRBV4-1; CDR3aa: CASSQGRVGPYGYTF; CDR3nt: TGCGCCAGCAGCCAAGGAAGGGTTGGCCCGTATGGCTACACCTTC
d_gene: -; j_gene: TRBJ2-5; abundance: -; v_gene: TRBV18; CDR3aa: CASSQTTEETQYF; CDR3nt: TGTGCCAGCTCTCAGACTACGGAAGAGACCCAGTACTTC
d_gene: TRBD2; j_gene: TRBJ2-4; abundance: many; v_gene: TRBV7-2; CDR3aa: CASSSNGLAGVKNIQYF; CDR3nt: TGTGCCAGCAGCTCTAACGGACTAGCGGGAGTCAAAAACATTCAGTACTTC
d_gene: -; j_gene: TRBJ2-7; abundance: many; v_gene: TRBV9; CDR3aa: CASSVATRPSGYEQYF; CDR3nt: TGTGCCAGCAGCGTAGCCACACGTCCTTCGGGCTACGAGCAGTACTTC
d_gene: -; j_gene: TRBJ2-7; abundance: few; v_gene: TRBV10-3; CDR3aa: CAISEGGGTYEQYF; CDR3nt: TGTGCCATCAGTGAGGGAGGGGGAACCTACGAGCAGTACTTC
d_gene: TRBD1; j_gene: TRBJ2-7; abundance: -; v_gene: TRBV6-2/TRBV6-3; CDR3aa: CASSQRTGADEQYF; CDR3nt: TGTGCCAGCAGTCAACGGACAGGGGCGGACGAGCAGTACTTC
d_gene: -; j_gene: TRBJ2-3; abundance: -; v_gene: TRBV19; CDR3aa: CASSNGGLADTQYF; CDR3nt: TGTGCCAGTAGTAATGGAGGTCTAGCGGATACGCAGTATTTT
d_gene: -; j_gene: TRBJ2-7; abundance: -; v_gene: TRBV28; CDR3aa: CASSFSTDNSYEQYF; CDR3nt: TGTGCCAGCAGTTTTTCCACAGACAACTCCTACGAGCAGTACTTC
d_gene: -; j_gene: TRBJ2-7; abundance: many; v_gene: TRBV10-3; CDR3aa: CAMQGVTSYEQYF; CDR3nt: TGTGCCATGCAAGGGGTTACCTCCTACGAGCAGTACTTC
d_gene: -; j_gene: TRBJ2-1; abundance: many; v_gene: TRBV7-9; CDR3aa: CASSRYYEQFF; CDR3nt: TGTGCCAGCAGTCGCTATTATGAGCAGTTCTTC
d_gene: TRBD1; j_gene: TRBJ2-7; abundance: many; v_gene: TRBV6-5; CDR3aa: CASSNDRGAYEQYF; CDR3nt: TGTGCCAGCAGCAACGACAGGGGGGCCTACGAGCAGTACTTC
d_gene: -; j_gene: TRBJ2-7; abundance: few; v_gene: TRBV20-1; CDR3aa: CSATSWGEIGIDRYEQYF; CDR3nt: TGCAGTGCTACGAGTTGGGGTGAAATTGGGATTGATCGGTACGAGCAGTACTTC
d_gene: -; j_gene: TRBJ2-3; abundance: few; v_gene: TRBV4-1; CDR3aa: CASSQDSSYTDTQYF; CDR3nt: TGCGCCAGCAGCCAAGATTCTAGTTACACAGATACGCAGTATTTT
d_gene: -; j_gene: TRBJ2-7; abundance: many; v_gene: TRBV5-6; CDR3aa: CASSSGLYEQYF; CDR3nt: TGTGCCAGCAGCTCCGGACTATACGAGCAGTACTTC
d_gene: -; j_gene: TRBJ1-5; abundance: -; v_gene: TRBV2; CDR3aa: CASSEVGQFRSNQPQHF; CDR3nt: TGTGCCAGCAGTGAAGTGGGGCAGTTTCGGAGCAATCAGCCCCAGCATTTT
d_gene: -; j_gene: TRBJ2-7; abundance: -; v_gene: TRBV29-1; CDR3aa: CSVVFGATYEQYF; CDR3nt: TGCAGCGTTGTGTTCGGGGCAACCTACGAGCAGTACTTC
d_gene: -; j_gene: TRBJ2-5; abundance: few; v_gene: TRBV6-5; CDR3aa: CASSYTIQETQYF; CDR3nt: TGTGCCAGCAGTTACACAATCCAAGAGACCCAGTACTTC
d_gene: TRBD2; j_gene: TRBJ2-1; abundance: few; v_gene: TRBV27; CDR3aa: CASSLSPSGGAYNEQFF; CDR3nt: TGTGCCAGCAGTTTATCCCCTAGCGGGGGGGCCTACAATGAGCAGTTCTTC
d_gene: TRBD2; j_gene: TRBJ2-1; abundance: many; v_gene: TRBV10-3; CDR3aa: CAISDPSGWNEQFF; CDR3nt: TGTGCCATCAGTGATCCTAGCGGGTGGAATGAGCAGTTCTTC
d_gene: -; j_gene: TRBJ2-1; abundance: few; v_gene: TRBV6-4; CDR3aa: CASSRDFNNEQFF; CDR3nt: TGTGCCAGCAGCCGGGACTTTAACAATGAGCAGTTCTTC
d_gene: -; j_gene: TRBJ1-2; abundance: few; v_gene: TRBV6-5; CDR3aa: CASSYRRGSHGYTF; CDR3nt: TGTGCCAGCAGTTACCGGAGAGGGAGCCATGGCTACACCTTC
d_gene: TRBD2; j_gene: TRBJ2-2; abundance: many; v_gene: TRBV5-1; CDR3aa: CASWPSGRLSTGELFF; CDR3nt: TGCGCCAGTTGGCCTAGCGGGAGGCTGAGCACCGGGGAGCTGTTTTTT
d_gene: -; j_gene: TRBJ2-7; abundance: many; v_gene: TRBV7-7; CDR3aa: CASSLNTGVGEQYF; CDR3nt: TGTGCTAGCAGCTTAAACACTGGGGTTGGCGAGCAGTACTTC
d_gene: -; j_gene: TRBJ2-3; abundance: few; v_gene: TRBV20-1; CDR3aa: CSATPPTSTDTQYF; CDR3nt: TGCAGTGCTACCCCGCCCACTAGCACAGATACGCAGTATTTT
d_gene: -; j_gene: TRBJ2-5; abundance: few; v_gene: TRBV3-1; CDR3aa: CASSRQEFQETQYF; CDR3nt: TGTGCCAGCAGCAGACAGGAATTCCAAGAGACCCAGTACTTC
d_gene: -; j_gene: TRBJ2-1; abundance: -; v_gene: TRBV9; CDR3aa: CASSAQYNEQFF; CDR3nt: TGTGCCAGCAGCGCACAGTACAATGAGCAGTTCTTC
d_gene: -; j_gene: TRBJ1-6; abundance: -; v_gene: TRBV10-3; CDR3aa: CAISDLGVSPLHF; CDR3nt: TGTGCCATCAGTGACCTCGGGGTTTCACCCCTCCACTTT
d_gene: -; j_gene: TRBJ2-5; abundance: -; v_gene: TRBV7-2; CDR3aa: CASSLGRGIDTQYF; CDR3nt: TGTGCCAGCAGCTTAGGACGGGGAATTGATACCCAGTACTTC
d_gene: TRBD2; j_gene: TRBJ2-1; abundance: many; v_gene: TRBV9; CDR3aa: CASSGLADNEQFF; CDR3nt: TGTGCCAGCAGCGGACTAGCAGACAATGAGCAGTTCTTC
d_gene: TRBD2; j_gene: TRBJ2-5; abundance: many; v_gene: TRBV6-1; CDR3aa: CATDRTSGDQETQYF; CDR3nt: TGTGCCACTGACCGGACTAGCGGAGACCAAGAGACCCAGTACTTC
d_gene: -; j_gene: TRBJ1-2; abundance: -; v_gene: TRBV20-1; CDR3aa: CSVINDGYTF; CDR3nt: TGCAGTGTCATTAACGATGGCTACACCTTC
d_gene: TRBD2; j_gene: TRBJ2-1; abundance: -; v_gene: TRBV9; CDR3aa: CASSISGISYNEQFF; CDR3nt: TGTGCCAGCAGCATTAGCGGGATCTCCTACAATGAGCAGTTCTTC
d_gene: -; j_gene: TRBJ2-1; abundance: few; v_gene: TRBV6-1; CDR3aa: CASSGTSRTYNEQFF; CDR3nt: TGTGCCAGCAGTGGGACGTCAAGAACCTACAATGAGCAGTTCTTC
d_gene: TRBD1; j_gene: TRBJ1-6; abundance: few; v_gene: TRBV20-1; CDR3aa: CSAGTVNSPLHF; CDR3nt: TGCAGTGCTGGGACAGTCAATTCACCCCTCCACTTT
d_gene: -; j_gene: TRBJ1-6; abundance: -; v_gene: TRBV12-3/TRBV12-4; CDR3aa: CASTLGGGRAISPLHF; CDR3nt: TGTGCCAGCACCCTCGGCGGGGGGCGCGCGATCTCACCCCTCCACTTT
d_gene: -; j_gene: TRBJ2-3; abundance: many; v_gene: TRBV12-3/TRBV12-4; CDR3aa: CASSFTARTQYF; CDR3nt: TGTGCCAGCAGTTTTACCGCACGCACGCAGTATTTT
d_gene: TRBD1; j_gene: TRBJ2-1; abundance: few; v_gene: TRBV24-1; CDR3aa: CATSDFGQGTFNEQFF; CDR3nt: TGTGCCACCAGTGATTTTGGACAGGGAACGTTCAATGAGCAGTTCTTC
d_gene: -; j_gene: TRBJ1-2; abundance: many; v_gene: TRBV20-1; CDR3aa: CSAPHGAGYGYTF; CDR3nt: TGCAGTGCTCCCCATGGGGCGGGCTATGGCTACACCTTC
d_gene: -; j_gene: TRBJ2-3; abundance: few; v_gene: TRBV11-2; CDR3aa: CASSLDPRQGLDTQYF; CDR3nt: TGTGCCAGCAGCTTAGATCCAAGGCAGGGGTTGGATACGCAGTATTTT
d_gene: -; j_gene: TRBJ2-5; abundance: few; v_gene: TRBV11-2; CDR3aa: CASSHNRGGGKKLDQETQYF; CDR3nt: TGTGCCAGCAGCCATAACAGGGGGGGTGGAAAAAAACTAGACCAAGAGACCCAGTACTTC
d_gene: TRBD1; j_gene: TRBJ1-4; abundance: -; v_gene: TRBV28; CDR3aa: CASSAGTGARWEKLFF; CDR3nt: TGTGCCAGCAGTGCCGGGACAGGGGCTAGATGGGAAAAACTGTTTTTT
d_gene: -; j_gene: TRBJ1-3; abundance: -; v_gene: TRBV2; CDR3aa: CASRMGGVRSGNTIYF; CDR3nt: TGTGCCAGCAGGATGGGCGGGGTCCGGTCTGGAAACACCATATATTTT
d_gene: TRBD1; j_gene: TRBJ1-1; abundance: many; v_gene: TRBV4-1; CDR3aa: CASSQDHYGGQEAFF; CDR3nt: TGCGCCAGCAGCCAAGACCATTATGGGGGACAGGAAGCTTTCTTT
d_gene: -; j_gene: TRBJ2-7; abundance: -; v_gene: TRBV28; CDR3aa: CASSFIGGGAEQYF; CDR3nt: TGTGCCAGCAGTTTCATTGGGGGAGGAGCCGAGCAGTACTTC
d_gene: -; j_gene: TRBJ1-6; abundance: few; v_gene: TRBV3-1; CDR3aa: CASSQDGVVSPLHF; CDR3nt: TGTGCCAGCAGCCAAGATGGGGTGGTTTCACCCCTCCACTTT
d_gene: -; j_gene: TRBJ2-1; abundance: few; v_gene: TRBV20-1; CDR3aa: CSAKRGGPKSNEQFF; CDR3nt: TGCAGTGCTAAGAGGGGCGGGCCCAAGAGCAATGAGCAGTTCTTC
d_gene: -; j_gene: TRBJ1-4; abundance: -; v_gene: TRBV7-2; CDR3aa: CASSPSSGTGEKLFF; CDR3nt: TGTGCCAGCAGCCCTAGCAGCGGGACGGGTGAAAAACTGTTTTTT
d_gene: TRBD1; j_gene: TRBJ2-5; abundance: -; v_gene: TRBV20-1; CDR3aa: CSAGRTGVQETQYF; CDR3nt: TGCAGTGCTGGAAGGACAGGGGTCCAAGAGACCCAGTACTTC
d_gene: -; j_gene: TRBJ2-7; abundance: -; v_gene: TRBV28; CDR3aa: CASRVGNQYEQYF; CDR3nt: TGTGCCAGCAGGGTGGGGAACCAATACGAGCAGTACTTC
d_gene: -; j_gene: TRBJ1-6; abundance: -; v_gene: TRBV6-2/TRBV6-3; CDR3aa: CASSYSTLGSPLHF; CDR3nt: TGTGCCAGCAGTTACTCGACCCTGGGGTCACCCCTCCACTTT
d_gene: -; j_gene: TRBJ1-4; abundance: -; v_gene: TRBV12-3/TRBV12-4; CDR3aa: CASSTRTADVVKLFF; CDR3nt: TGTGCCAGCAGTACCCGGACAGCTGACGTCGTAAAACTGTTTTTT
d_gene: TRBD1; j_gene: TRBJ2-3; abundance: -; v_gene: TRBV20-1; CDR3aa: CSARDPNRGADTQYF; CDR3nt: TGCAGTGCTAGAGATCCGAACAGGGGCGCAGATACGCAGTATTTT